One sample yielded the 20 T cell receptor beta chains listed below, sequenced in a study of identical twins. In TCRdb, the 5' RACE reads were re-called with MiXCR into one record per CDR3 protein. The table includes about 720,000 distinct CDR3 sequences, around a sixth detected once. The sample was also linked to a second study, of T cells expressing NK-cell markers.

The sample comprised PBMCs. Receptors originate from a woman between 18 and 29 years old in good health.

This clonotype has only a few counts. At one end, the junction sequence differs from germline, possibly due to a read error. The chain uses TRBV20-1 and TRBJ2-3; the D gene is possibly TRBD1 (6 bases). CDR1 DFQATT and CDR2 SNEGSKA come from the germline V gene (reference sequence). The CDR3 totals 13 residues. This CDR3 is CSPRGISTDTQYF. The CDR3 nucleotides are TGCAGTCCTAGGGGGATTAGCACAGATACGCAGTATTTT.

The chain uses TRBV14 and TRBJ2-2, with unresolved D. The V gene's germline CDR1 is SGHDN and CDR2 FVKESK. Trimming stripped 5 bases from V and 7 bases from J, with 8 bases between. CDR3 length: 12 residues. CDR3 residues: CASSSPGGELFF. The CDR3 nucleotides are TGTGCCAGCAGCTCTCCCGGCGGGGAGCTGTTTTTT. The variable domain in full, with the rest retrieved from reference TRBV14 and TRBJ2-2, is EAGVTQFPSHSVIEKGQTVTLRCDPISGHDNLYWYRRVMGKEIKFLLHFVKESKQDESGMPNNRFLAERTGGTYSTLKVQPAELEDSGVYFCASSSPGGELFFGEGSRLTVL.

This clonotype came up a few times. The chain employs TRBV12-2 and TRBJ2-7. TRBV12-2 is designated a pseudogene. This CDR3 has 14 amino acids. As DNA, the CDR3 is TGTGCAAGTCGCTTAGCAGCTCAGTCCTACGAGCAGTACTTC. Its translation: CASRLAAQSYEQYF.

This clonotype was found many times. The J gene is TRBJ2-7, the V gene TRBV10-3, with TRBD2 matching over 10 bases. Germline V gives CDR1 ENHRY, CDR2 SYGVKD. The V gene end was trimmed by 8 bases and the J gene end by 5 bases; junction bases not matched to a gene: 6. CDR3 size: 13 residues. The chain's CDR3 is CAIEASGRNEQYF. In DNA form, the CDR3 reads TGTGCCATCGAGGCTAGCGGGAGAAACGAGCAGTACTTC.

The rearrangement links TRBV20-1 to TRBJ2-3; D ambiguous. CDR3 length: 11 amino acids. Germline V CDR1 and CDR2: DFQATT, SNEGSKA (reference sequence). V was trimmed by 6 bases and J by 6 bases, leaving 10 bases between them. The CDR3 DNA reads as TGCAGTGCAGGACCTCGGGATACGCAGTATTTT. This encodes CSAGPRDTQYF.

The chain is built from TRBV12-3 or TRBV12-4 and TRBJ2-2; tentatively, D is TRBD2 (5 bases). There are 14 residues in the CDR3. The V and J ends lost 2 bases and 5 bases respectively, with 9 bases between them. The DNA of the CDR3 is TGTGCCAGCAGTTTATCAGCGGAAACCGGGGAGCTGTTTTTT. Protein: CASSLSAETGELFF.

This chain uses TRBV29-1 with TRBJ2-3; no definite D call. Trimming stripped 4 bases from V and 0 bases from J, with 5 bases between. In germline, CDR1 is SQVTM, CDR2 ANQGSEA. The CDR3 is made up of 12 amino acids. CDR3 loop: CSVGRSTDTQYF. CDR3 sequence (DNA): TGCAGCGTTGGGCGGAGCACAGATACGCAGTATTTT.

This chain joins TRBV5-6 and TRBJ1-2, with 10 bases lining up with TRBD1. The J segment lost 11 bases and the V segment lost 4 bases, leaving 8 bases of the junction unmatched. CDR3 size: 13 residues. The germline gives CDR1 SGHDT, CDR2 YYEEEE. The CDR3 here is CASSRQGARRYTF. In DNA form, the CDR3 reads TGTGCCAGCAGCCGACAGGGGGCGCGCAGATACACCTTC.

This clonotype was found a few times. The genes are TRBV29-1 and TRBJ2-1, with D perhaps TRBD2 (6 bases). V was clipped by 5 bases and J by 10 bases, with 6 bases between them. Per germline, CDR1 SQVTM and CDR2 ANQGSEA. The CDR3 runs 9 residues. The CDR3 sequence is CSVSGEQFF. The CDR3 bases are TGCAGCGTTAGCGGGGAGCAGTTCTTC.

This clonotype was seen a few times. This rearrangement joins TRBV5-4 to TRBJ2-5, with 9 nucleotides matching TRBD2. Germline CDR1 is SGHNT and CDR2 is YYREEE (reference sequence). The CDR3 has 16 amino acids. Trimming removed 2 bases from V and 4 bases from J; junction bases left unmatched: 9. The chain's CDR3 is CASSFPSGTDGETQYF. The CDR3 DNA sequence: TGTGCCAGCAGCTTCCCTAGCGGGACCGATGGAGAGACCCAGTACTTC.

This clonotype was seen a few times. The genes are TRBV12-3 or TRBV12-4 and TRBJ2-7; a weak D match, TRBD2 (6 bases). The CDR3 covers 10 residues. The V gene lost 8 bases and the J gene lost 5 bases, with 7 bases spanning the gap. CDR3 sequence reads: CASGGDEQYF. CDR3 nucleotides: TGTGCCAGCGGAGGGGACGAGCAGTACTTC.

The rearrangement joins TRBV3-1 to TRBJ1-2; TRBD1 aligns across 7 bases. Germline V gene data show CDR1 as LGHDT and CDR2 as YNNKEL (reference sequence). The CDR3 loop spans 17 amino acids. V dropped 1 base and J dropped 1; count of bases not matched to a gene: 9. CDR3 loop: CASSQGGQDTINYGYTF. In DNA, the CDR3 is TGTGCCAGCAGCCAAGGTGGACAGGACACTATTAACTATGGCTACACCTTC. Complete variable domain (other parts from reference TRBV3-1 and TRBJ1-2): DTAVSQTPKYLVTQMGNDKSIKCEQNLGHDTMYWYKQDSKKFLKIMFSYNNKELIINETVPNRFSPKSPDKAHLNLHINSLELGDSAVYFCASSQGGQDTINYGYTFGSGTRLTVV.

The DNA of the CDR3 is TGTGCCAGCAGGACTAGCGGGAATCCCGAGCAGTACTTC. Its translation is CASRTSGNPEQYF. V gene TRBV6-2 or TRBV6-3 combines with J gene TRBJ2-7; 11 bases match TRBD2. V lost 6 bases to trimming and J lost 6 bases; unmatched junction nucleotides: 4. Germline-derived CDR1 and CDR2 are MNHEY and SVGEGT. The CDR3 sequence is 13 residues long.

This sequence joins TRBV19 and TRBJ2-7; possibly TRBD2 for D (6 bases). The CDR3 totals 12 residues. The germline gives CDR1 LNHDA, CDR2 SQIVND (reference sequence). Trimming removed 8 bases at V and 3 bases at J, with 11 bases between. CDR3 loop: CASEGLDYEQYF. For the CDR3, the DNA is TGTGCCAGTGAGGGACTGGACTACGAGCAGTACTTC.

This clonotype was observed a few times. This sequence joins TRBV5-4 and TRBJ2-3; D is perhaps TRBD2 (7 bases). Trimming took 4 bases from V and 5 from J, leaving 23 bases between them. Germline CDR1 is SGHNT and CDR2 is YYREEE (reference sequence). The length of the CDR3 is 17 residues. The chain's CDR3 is CASSAIEGGPHQDTQYF. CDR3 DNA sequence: TGTGCCAGCAGCGCCATAGAGGGGGGGCCGCACCAAGATACGCAGTATTTT.

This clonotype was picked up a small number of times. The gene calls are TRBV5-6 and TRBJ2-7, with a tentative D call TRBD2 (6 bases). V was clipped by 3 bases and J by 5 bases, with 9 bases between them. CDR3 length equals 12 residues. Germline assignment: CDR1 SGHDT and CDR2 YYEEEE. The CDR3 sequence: CASSWGDHEQYF. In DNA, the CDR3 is TGTGCCAGCAGCTGGGGGGACCACGAGCAGTACTTC. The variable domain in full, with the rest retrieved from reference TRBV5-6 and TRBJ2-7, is DAGVTQSPTHLIKTRGQQVTLRCSPKSGHDTVSWYQQALGQGPQFIFQYYEEEERQRGNFPDRFSGHQFPNYSSELNVNALLLGDSALYLCASSWGDHEQYFGPGTRLTVT.

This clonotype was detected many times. The CDR3 loop reads CASRAAYNEQFF. The CDR3 nucleotides are TGTGCCAGCAGAGCAGCCTACAATGAGCAGTTCTTC. J is TRBJ2-1 and V is TRBV6-2 or TRBV6-3; D not resolved. V was shortened by 6 bases and J by 2 bases, with 5 bases between the two germline ends. CDR3 length: 12 residues. Germline CDR1 is MNHEY and CDR2 is SVGEGT.

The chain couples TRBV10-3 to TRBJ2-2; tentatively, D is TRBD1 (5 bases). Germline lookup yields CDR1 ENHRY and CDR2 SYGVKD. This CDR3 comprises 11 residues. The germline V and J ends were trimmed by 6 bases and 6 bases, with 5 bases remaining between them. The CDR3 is CAIRGAGELFF. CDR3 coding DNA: TGTGCCATCAGAGGGGCCGGGGAGCTGTTTTTT.

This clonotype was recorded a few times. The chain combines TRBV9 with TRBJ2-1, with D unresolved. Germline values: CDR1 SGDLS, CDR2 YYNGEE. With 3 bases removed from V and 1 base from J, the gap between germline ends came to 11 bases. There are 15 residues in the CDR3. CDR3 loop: CASSGDTSSYNEQFF. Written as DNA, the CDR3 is TGTGCCAGCAGCGGGGATACCTCATCCTACAATGAGCAGTTCTTC.

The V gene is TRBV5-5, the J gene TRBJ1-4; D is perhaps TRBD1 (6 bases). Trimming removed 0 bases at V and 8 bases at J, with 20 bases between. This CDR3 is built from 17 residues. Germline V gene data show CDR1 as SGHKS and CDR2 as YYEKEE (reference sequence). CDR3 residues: CASSLVLLARGGEKLFF. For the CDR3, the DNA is TGTGCCAGCAGCTTGGTCCTTTTGGCCAGGGGAGGAGAAAAACTGTTTTTT.